The 22 T cell receptor beta chains below were found in one sample sequenced in a study of blood T cell repertoires in COVID-19. The repertoire was sequenced with immunoSEQ multiplex PCR; TCRdb's copy has only in-frame clones and lacks some. The sample has more than 15,000 clones; over 75% are singletons. The sequencing input was peripheral blood. The receptors come from a human donor with active COVID-19. The donor label of this sample is uncertain.

The rearrangement joins TRBV10-1 to TRBJ1-1, with D unclear. V was trimmed by 7 bases and J by 1 base, leaving 16 bases between them. The CDR3 has 15 residues. CDR1 is WNHNN, CDR2 SYGVQD, per germline (reference sequence). The CDR3 DNA reads TGCGCCAGCAACCCAGGAGGCAGGAGGAACACTGAAGCTTTCTTT. Protein product: CASNPGGRRNTEAFF.

The chain uses TRBV29-1 and TRBJ2-1, with TRBD1 matching 11 bases. This CDR3 spans 18 amino acids. Looked up from germline, CDR1 is SQVTM and CDR2 is ANQGSEA. With 4 bases clipped from V and 8 bases from J, the junction kept 19 bases outside the gene matches. CDR3 protein: CSVVRRRVGQGAVDEQFF. In DNA, the CDR3 is TGCAGCGTTGTTCGAAGACGGGTTGGACAGGGGGCGGTTGATGAGCAGTTCTTC.

This chain uses TRBV5-8 with TRBJ2-5; 8 bases align to TRBD2. V dropped 1 base and J dropped 1; count of bases not matched to a gene: 9. The CDR3 is 17 residues long. Germline CDR1 is SGHTS and CDR2 is YDEGEE. The CDR3 loop is CASSLNRASGLQETQYF. The CDR3 DNA sequence: TGTGCCAGCAGCTTGAATCGGGCTAGCGGGCTCCAAGAGACCCAGTACTTC.

The V call is TRBV7-9, the J call TRBJ1-4; D gene uncertain. The germline gives CDR1 SEHNR, CDR2 FQNEAQ (reference sequence). Trimming shortened V by 2 bases and J by 4 bases, and 11 bases separated the two germline ends. The CDR3 is 15 residues long. This CDR3 is CASSLFLRHNEKLFF. In DNA, the CDR3 is TGTGCCAGCAGCTTATTTCTGAGACATAATGAAAAACTGTTTTTT.

J is TRBJ2-7 and V is TRBV9; perhaps TRBD2 as D (5 bases). The CDR3 runs 13 residues. V lost 4 bases to trimming and J lost 2 bases, with 10 bases between them. The V gene's germline CDR1 is SGDLS and CDR2 YYNGEE. In DNA, the CDR3 is TGTGCCAGCAGCCTTTCGGGGACCTACGAGCAGTACTTC. Amino acid sequence: CASSLSGTYEQYF. The full variable domain, completed using reference TRBV9 and TRBJ2-7, is DSGVTQTPKHLITATGQRVTLRCSPRSGDLSVYWYQQSLDQGLQFLIQYYNGEERAKGNILERFSAQQFPDLHSELNLSSLELGDSALYFCASSLSGTYEQYFGPGTRLTVT.

This clone was observed once. Here the CDR3 DNA reads TGTGCCAGCAGTGATACAGGGGGACTAACCTACGAGCAGTACTTC. As protein: CASSDTGGLTYEQYF. The V call is TRBV6-1, the J call TRBJ2-7, with D perhaps matching TRBD1 (8 bases). The germline CDR1 and CDR2 sequences are MNHNS and SASEGT. This CDR3 region has 15 residues. Trimming took 3 bases from V and 2 from J, leaving 14 bases between them.

The sample holds a few counts of this clone. The CDR3 region is CASRLYEQFF. CDR3 sequence (DNA): TGTGCCAGCAGACTATATGAGCAGTTCTTC. The chain combines TRBV2 with TRBJ2-1; D is ambiguous. Germline-derived CDR1 and CDR2 are SNHLY and FYNNEI. This CDR3 contains 10 residues. The germline V and J ends were trimmed by 6 bases and 8 bases, with 5 bases remaining between them.

The V call is TRBV2, the J call TRBJ2-7; weak D call: TRBD2 (6 bases). Germline V lookup: CDR1 SNHLY, CDR2 FYNNEI. Trimming shortened V by 6 bases and J by 1 base, and 7 bases separated the two germline ends. The CDR3 is 12 residues long. CDR3 protein: CASREGSYEQYF. The DNA of the CDR3 is TGTGCCAGCAGGGAGGGATCCTACGAGCAGTACTTC.

The chain employs TRBV5-5 and TRBJ1-1, with D maybe TRBD1 (6 bases). The germline V and J ends were trimmed by 0 bases and 6 bases, with 18 bases remaining between them. There are 16 residues in the CDR3. Germline V gene sequence: CDR1 SGHKS, CDR2 YYEKEE (reference sequence). CDR3 nucleotide sequence: TGTGCCAGCAGCTTGGGGCTCCTACAGGGTCCGCCTGAAGCTTTCTTT. Protein: CASSLGLLQGPPEAFF.

This clone occurred once. The chain combines TRBV18 with TRBJ2-2; D ambiguous. Per germline, CDR1 KGHSH and CDR2 LQKENI. This CDR3 is 14 amino acids long. V lost 3 bases, J lost 5 bases, and 10 bases lay in between. The CDR3 bases are TGTGCCAGCTCACCCACCCTCAGAACCGGGGAGCTGTTTTTT. Its protein is CASSPTLRTGELFF.

The V gene is TRBV3-1 (or the pseudogene TRBV3-2), the J gene TRBJ2-7; D is possibly TRBD2 (6 bases). The CDR3 has 12 residues. V lost 6 bases to trimming and J lost 6 bases, with 12 bases between them. The germline CDR1 and CDR2 sequences are LGHDT and YNNKEL (reference sequence). CDR3 coding DNA: TGTGCCAGCAGGCGGGACGGTGTCGAGCAGTACTTC. Translation gives CASRRDGVEQYF.

The sample holds a few counts of this clone. The rearrangement links TRBV18 to TRBJ2-1, with 9 bases lining up with TRBD2. V gave up 3 bases and J gave up 0 bases; unmatched junction bases: 0. This CDR3 has 15 residues. CDR1 and CDR2 from the germline V gene are KGHSH and LQKENI. CDR3 in amino acids: CASSPSGGSYNEQFF. The CDR3 nucleotides read TGTGCCAGCTCACCTAGCGGGGGCTCCTACAATGAGCAGTTCTTC.

This clone showed up just a few times. The chain recombines TRBV6-5 with TRBJ1-5, with D perhaps TRBD1 (5 bases). Germline CDR1 is MNHEY and CDR2 is SVGAGI. The CDR3 loop spans 15 amino acids. V gave up 6 bases and J gave up 7 bases, with 19 bases separating them. In nucleotides, the CDR3 is TGTGCCAGCAGCCCAGGGTCCGCAGTGGGGCAGCCCCAGCATTTT. Residues: CASSPGSAVGQPQHF.

The chain employs TRBV7-2 and TRBJ2-5; tentative D call: TRBD2 (7 bases). The CDR3 loop spans 14 amino acids. Germline CDR1 SGHTA, CDR2 FQGNSA. V was pared by 5 bases and J by 6 bases, with 16 bases between. The DNA for the CDR3 is TGTGCCAGCAGCCTGCGGGGGCTTGAGAAGACCCAGTACTTC. Encoded protein: CASSLRGLEKTQYF. The variable domain in full, completed from reference TRBV7-2 and TRBJ2-5, reads GAGVSQSPSNKVTEKGKDVELRCDPISGHTALYWYRQSLGQGLEFLIYFQGNSAPDKSGLPSDRFSAERTGGSVSTLTIQRTQQEDSAVYLCASSLRGLEKTQYFGPGTRLLVL.

The chain has TRBV15 and TRBJ2-7; D might be TRBD1 (5 bases). V was pared by 5 bases and J by 2 bases, with 10 bases between. This CDR3 region has 13 residues. In germline, CDR1 is LNHNV, CDR2 YYDKDF (reference sequence). CDR3 sequence reads: CATSPGAAYEQYF. CDR3 DNA: TGTGCCACCAGCCCTGGGGCAGCCTACGAGCAGTACTTC.

This chain uses TRBV7-8 with TRBJ1-5; TRBD1 agrees at 8 bases. The CDR3 consists of 15 residues. The V gene end was trimmed by 5 bases and the J gene end by 7 bases; junction bases not matched to a gene: 10. Germline V gene lookup returns CDR1 SGHVS and CDR2 FQNEAQ. The chain's CDR3 is CASSLQGAYGQPQHF. The CDR3 nucleotides are TGTGCCAGCAGCCTCCAGGGGGCCTATGGACAGCCCCAGCATTTT.

This rearrangement joins TRBV5-8 to TRBJ1-1, with a tentative D call TRBD1 (5 bases). Germline CDR1 SGHTS, CDR2 YDEGEE. Trimming stripped 4 bases from V and 7 bases from J, with 14 bases between. The CDR3 totals 13 residues. CDR3 protein: CASSPGGVREAFF. The DNA of the CDR3 is TGTGCCAGCAGCCCCGGGGGGGTCCGTGAAGCTTTCTTT.

This clone has just a few counts. CDR3 sequence (DNA): TGTGCCAGCAGTTACTCAGGACAGGGTGGCCTCCACTTT. Translated, it gives CASSYSGQGGLHF. The chain couples TRBV6-5 to TRBJ1-6; TRBD1 agrees at 8 bases. The CDR3 has 13 amino acids. With V trimmed by 0 bases and J by 15 bases, 4 bases remained unmatched. Germline CDR1 and CDR2: MNHEY and SVGAGI.

CDR3 bases: TGTGCCAGCGAGACAGAGCCAAAACCCCCCGCCTATAGCAATCAGCCCCAGCATTTT. The encoded protein is CASETEPKPPAYSNQPQHF. The chain couples TRBV6-4 to TRBJ1-5; TRBD1 might be the D (5 bases). The germline V gene has CDR1 MRHNA and CDR2 SNTAGT. V was cut by 8 bases and J by 0 bases, with 26 bases left in between. This CDR3 is built from 19 residues.

The rearrangement uses TRBV24-1 and TRBJ1-5; D gene unclear. Per germline, CDR1 KGHDR and CDR2 SFDVKD. Deletions cut 8 bases from V and 0 bases from J, with 10 bases between. This CDR3 region has 14 residues. The CDR3 bases are TGTGCCACCATTCCAGACTATAGCAATCAGCCCCAGCATTTT. Amino acids: CATIPDYSNQPQHF.

There are a few counts of this clone. This chain's CDR3 is CASRVQVSYGYTF. In nucleotides, the CDR3 is TGTGCCAGCAGGGTACAGGTGTCTTATGGCTACACCTTC. V usage is TRBV2 and J usage is TRBJ1-2; TRBD1 is a possible D gene (5 bases). CDR1 and CDR2 (germline): SNHLY, FYNNEI. The V end lost 6 bases, the J end lost 5 bases, and 13 bases lay between the germline ends. This CDR3 region has 13 residues.

The V and J genes are TRBV10-3 and TRBJ1-5, with TRBD1 identical over 8 bases. V trimming: 6 bases; J trimming: 6 bases; junction bases outside the gene matches: 10. Germline V lookup: CDR1 ENHRY, CDR2 SYGVKD. This CDR3 has 15 amino acids. The CDR3 nucleotides read TGTGCCATCAGCGACCCAGGGGGCGCAGGTCAGCCCCAGCATTTT. It translates to CAISDPGGAGQPQHF.